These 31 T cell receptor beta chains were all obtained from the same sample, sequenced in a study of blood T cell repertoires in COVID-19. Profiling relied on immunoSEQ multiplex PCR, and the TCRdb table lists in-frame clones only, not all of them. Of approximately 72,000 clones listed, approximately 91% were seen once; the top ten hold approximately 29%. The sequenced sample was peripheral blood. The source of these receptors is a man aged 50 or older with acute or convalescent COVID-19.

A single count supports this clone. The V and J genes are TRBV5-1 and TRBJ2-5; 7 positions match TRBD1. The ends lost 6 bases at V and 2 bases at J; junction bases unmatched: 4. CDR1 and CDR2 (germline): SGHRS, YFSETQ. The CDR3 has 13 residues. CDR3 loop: CASTRDRQETQYF. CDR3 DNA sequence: TGCGCCAGCACACGGGACAGACAAGAGACCCAGTACTTC.

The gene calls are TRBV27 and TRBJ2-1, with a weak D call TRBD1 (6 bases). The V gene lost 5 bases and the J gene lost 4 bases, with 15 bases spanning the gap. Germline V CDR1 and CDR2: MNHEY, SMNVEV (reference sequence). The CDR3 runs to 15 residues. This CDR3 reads CASSPPDSSYNEQFF. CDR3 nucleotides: TGTGCCAGCAGTCCCCCGGACAGCTCATACAATGAGCAGTTCTTC.

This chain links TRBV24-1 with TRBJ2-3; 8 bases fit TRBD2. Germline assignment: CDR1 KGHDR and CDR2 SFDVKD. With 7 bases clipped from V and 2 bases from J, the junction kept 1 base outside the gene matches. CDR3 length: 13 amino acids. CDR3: CATRAGDTDTQYF. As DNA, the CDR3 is TGTGCCACCAGAGCGGGGGACACAGATACGCAGTATTTT.

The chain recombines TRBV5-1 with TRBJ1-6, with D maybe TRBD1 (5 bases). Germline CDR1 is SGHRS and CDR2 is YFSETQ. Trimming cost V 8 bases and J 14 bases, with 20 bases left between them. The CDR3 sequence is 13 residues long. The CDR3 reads CARTRAYQGSLHF. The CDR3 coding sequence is TGCGCCAGGACCCGGGCTTACCAGGGATCCCTCCACTTT.

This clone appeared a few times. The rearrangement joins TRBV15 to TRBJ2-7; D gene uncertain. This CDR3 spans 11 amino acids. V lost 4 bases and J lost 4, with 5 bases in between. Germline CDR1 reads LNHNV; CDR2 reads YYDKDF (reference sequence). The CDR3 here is CATSTQYEQYF. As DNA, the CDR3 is TGTGCCACCAGCACCCAATACGAGCAGTACTTC.

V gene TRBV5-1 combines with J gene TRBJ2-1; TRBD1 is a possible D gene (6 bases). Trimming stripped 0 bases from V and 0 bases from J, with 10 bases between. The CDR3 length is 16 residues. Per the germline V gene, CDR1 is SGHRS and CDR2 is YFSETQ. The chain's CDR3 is CASSLGGGSSYNEQFF. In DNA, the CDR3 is TGCGCCAGCAGCTTGGGAGGGGGATCCTCCTACAATGAGCAGTTCTTC.

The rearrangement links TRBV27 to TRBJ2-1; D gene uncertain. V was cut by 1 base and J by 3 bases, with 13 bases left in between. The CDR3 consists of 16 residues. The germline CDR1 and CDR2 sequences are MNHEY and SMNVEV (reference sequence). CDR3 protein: CASSLLRGNSYNEQFF. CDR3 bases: TGTGCCAGCAGTTTATTAAGAGGTAATAGCTACAATGAGCAGTTCTTC.

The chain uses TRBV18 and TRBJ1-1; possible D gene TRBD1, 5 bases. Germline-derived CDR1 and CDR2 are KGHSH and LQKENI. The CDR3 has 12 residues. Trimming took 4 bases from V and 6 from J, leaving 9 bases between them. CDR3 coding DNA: TGTGCCAGCTCACAGGGGCGGCCTGAAGCTTTCTTT. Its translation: CASSQGRPEAFF.

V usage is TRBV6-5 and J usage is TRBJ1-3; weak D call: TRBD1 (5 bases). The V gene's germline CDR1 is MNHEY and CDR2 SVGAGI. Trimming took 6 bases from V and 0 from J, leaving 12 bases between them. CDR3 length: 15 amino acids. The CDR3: CASSGRAASGNTIYF. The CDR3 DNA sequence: TGTGCCAGCAGCGGCAGGGCGGCCTCTGGAAACACCATATATTTT.

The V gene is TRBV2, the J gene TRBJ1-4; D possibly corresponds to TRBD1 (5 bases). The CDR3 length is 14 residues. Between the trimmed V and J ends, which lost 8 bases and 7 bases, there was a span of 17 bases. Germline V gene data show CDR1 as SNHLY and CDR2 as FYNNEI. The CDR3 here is CASSSGGSGEKLFF. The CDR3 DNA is TGTGCCAGCTCCAGCGGGGGGAGCGGTGAAAAACTGTTTTTT.

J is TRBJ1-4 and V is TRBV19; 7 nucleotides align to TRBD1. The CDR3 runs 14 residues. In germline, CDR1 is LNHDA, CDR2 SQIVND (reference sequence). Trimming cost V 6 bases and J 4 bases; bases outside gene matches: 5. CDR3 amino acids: CASRKTGINEKLFF. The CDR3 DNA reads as TGTGCCAGTAGAAAGACAGGGATTAATGAAAAACTGTTTTTT.

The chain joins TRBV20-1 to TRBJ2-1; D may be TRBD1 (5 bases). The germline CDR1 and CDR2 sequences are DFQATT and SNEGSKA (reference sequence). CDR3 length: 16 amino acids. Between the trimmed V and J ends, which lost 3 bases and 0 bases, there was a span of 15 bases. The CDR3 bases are TGCAGTGCTAGTAGGTCAGGGCAGAGCTCCTACAATGAGCAGTTCTTC. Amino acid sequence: CSASRSGQSSYNEQFF.

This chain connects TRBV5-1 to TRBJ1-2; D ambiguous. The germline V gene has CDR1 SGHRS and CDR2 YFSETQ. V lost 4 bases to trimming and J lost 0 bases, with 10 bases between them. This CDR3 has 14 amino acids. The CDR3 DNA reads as TGCGCCAGCAGCAACGGTCAAGCTAACTATGGCTACACCTTC. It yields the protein CASSNGQANYGYTF.

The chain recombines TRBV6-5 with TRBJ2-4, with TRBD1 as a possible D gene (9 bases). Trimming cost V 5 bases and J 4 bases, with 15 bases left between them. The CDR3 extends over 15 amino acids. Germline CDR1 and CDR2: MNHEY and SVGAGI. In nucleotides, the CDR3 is TGTGCCAGCAGTCCGGGAGGGACAGGGAAAAACATTCAGTACTTC. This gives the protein CASSPGGTGKNIQYF.

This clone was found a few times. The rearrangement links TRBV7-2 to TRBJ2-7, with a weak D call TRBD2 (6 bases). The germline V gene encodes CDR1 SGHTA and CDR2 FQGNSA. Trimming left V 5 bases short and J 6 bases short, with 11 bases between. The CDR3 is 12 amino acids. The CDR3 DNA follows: TGTGCCAGCAGCCCAGCTAGCGTCGAGCAGTACTTC. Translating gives CASSPASVEQYF.

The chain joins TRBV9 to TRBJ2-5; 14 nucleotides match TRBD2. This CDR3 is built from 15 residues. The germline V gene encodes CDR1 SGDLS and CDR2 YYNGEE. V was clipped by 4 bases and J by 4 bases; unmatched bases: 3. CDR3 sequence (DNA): TGTGCCAGCAGCACGGGACTAGCGGGGGTAGAGACCCAGTACTTC. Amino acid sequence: CASSTGLAGVETQYF.

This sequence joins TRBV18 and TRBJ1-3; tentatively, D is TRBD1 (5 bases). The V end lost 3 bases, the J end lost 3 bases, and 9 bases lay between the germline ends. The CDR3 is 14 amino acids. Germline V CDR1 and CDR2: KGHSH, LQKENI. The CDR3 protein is CASSPQGNGNTIYF. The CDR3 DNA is TGTGCCAGCTCACCGCAGGGTAATGGAAACACCATATATTTT.

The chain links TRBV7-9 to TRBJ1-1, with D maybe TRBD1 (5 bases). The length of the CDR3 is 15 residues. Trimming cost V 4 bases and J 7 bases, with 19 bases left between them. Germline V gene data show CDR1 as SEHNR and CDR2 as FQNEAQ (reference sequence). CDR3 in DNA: TGTGCCAGCAGCTCCCCCCCAGGGAGGGGTGGTGAAGCTTTCTTT. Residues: CASSSPPGRGGEAFF.

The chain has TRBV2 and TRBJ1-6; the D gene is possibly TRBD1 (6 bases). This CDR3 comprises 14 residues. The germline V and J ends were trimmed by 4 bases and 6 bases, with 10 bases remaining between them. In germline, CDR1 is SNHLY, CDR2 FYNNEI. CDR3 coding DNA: TGTGCCAGCAGTGTTCGGACAGCTAATTCACCCCTCCACTTT. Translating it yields CASSVRTANSPLHF.

The CDR3 loop is CASSKDVQGDGYTF. In DNA, the CDR3 is TGTGCCAGCAGCAAAGATGTACAGGGAGATGGCTACACCTTC. The chain couples TRBV21-1 to TRBJ1-2; the D call in the table, TRBD1, was not verified against the DNA. TRBV21-1 corresponds to a pseudogene. This CDR3 comprises 14 residues.

CDR3 in DNA: TGCGCCAGCAGTCCCTCTCAGGGCTACGAGCAGTACTTC. Protein: CASSPSQGYEQYF. The rearrangement joins TRBV5-1 to TRBJ2-7; possibly TRBD1 for D (5 bases). The V end lost 5 bases, the J end lost 3 bases, and 12 bases lay between the germline ends. There are 13 residues in the CDR3. Germline CDR1 and CDR2: SGHRS and YFSETQ.

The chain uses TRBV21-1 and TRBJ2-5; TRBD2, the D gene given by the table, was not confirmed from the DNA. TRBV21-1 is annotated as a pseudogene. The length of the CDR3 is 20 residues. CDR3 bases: TGTGCCAGCAGCCAACGATCAGCATCTCCTAGGGGGGGGCCCCGGGAGACCCAGTACTTC. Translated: CASSQRSASPRGGPRETQYF.

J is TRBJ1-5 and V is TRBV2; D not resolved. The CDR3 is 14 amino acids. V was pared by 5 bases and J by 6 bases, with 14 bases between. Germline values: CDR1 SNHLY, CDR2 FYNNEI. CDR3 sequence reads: CASSPGLEIQPQHF. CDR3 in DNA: TGTGCCAGCAGTCCGGGATTAGAGATTCAGCCCCAGCATTTT.

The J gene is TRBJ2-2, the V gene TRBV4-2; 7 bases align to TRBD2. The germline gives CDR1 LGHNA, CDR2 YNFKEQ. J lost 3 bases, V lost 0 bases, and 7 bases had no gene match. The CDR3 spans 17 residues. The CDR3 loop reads CASSQDRNGGYTGELFF. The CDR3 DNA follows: TGTGCCAGCAGCCAAGATCGTAACGGGGGGTACACCGGGGAGCTGTTTTTT.

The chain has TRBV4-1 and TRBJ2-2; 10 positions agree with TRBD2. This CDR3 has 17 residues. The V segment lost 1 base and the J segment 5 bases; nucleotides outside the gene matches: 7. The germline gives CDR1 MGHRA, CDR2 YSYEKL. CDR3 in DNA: TGCGCCAGCAGCCAAGGGAAAGCGGGGGGGCTTACCGGGGAGCTGTTTTTT. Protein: CASSQGKAGGLTGELFF.

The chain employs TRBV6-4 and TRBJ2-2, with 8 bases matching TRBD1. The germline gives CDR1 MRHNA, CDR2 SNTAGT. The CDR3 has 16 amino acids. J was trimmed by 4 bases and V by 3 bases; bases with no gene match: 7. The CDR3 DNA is TGTGCCAGCAGTGAGAGGCAGGGGGCCCCCACCGGGGAGCTGTTTTTT. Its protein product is CASSERQGAPTGELFF.

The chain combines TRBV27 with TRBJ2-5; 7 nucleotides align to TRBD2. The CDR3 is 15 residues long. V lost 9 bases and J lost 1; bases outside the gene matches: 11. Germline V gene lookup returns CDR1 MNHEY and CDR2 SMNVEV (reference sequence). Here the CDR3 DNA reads TGTGCCAGTTCAGGGAGGGGTTCTGGCCAAGAGACCCAGTACTTC. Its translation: CASSGRGSGQETQYF.

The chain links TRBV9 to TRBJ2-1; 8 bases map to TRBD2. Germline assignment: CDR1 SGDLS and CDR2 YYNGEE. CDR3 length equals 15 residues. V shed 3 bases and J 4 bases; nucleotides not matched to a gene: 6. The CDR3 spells CASSGLAGRYNEQFF. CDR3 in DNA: TGTGCCAGCAGCGGATTAGCGGGGAGATACAATGAGCAGTTCTTC. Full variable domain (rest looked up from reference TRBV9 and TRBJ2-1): DSGVTQTPKHLITATGQRVTLRCSPRSGDLSVYWYQQSLDQGLQFLIQYYNGEERAKGNILERFSAQQFPDLHSELNLSSLELGDSALYFCASSGLAGRYNEQFFGPGTRLTVL.

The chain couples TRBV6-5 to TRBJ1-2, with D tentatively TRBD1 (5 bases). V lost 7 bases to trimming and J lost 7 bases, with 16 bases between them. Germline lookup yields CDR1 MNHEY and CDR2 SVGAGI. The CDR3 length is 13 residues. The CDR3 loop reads CASIYDSKPGYTF. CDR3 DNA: TGTGCCAGCATTTATGACAGCAAGCCTGGCTACACCTTC.

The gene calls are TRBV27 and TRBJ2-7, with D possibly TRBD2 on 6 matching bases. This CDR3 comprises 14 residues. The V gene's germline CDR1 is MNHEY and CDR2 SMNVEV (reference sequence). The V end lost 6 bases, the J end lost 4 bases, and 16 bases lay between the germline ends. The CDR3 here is CASSPSPGRYEQYF. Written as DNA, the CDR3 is TGTGCCAGCAGCCCAAGTCCAGGGAGGTACGAGCAGTACTTC.

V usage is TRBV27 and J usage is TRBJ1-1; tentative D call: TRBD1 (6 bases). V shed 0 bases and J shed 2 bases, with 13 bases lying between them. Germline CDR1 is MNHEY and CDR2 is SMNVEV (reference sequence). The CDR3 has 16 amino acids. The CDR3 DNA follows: TGTGCCAGCAGTTTATCGTTGGGACACCTTAACACTGAAGCTTTCTTT. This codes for CASSLSLGHLNTEAFF.